One and the same sample provided the 23 T cell receptor beta chains below, sequenced in a study of immune heterogeneity within non-small cell lung tumors. The template for each sample was 600 ng of genomic DNA, which had been extracted from bulk tumor tissue. From each primary tumor, several far-apart biopsies were obtained during surgery. Curative surgery was undertaken by patients, who had untreated, newly diagnosed non-small cell lung cancer. TCR beta CDR3 regions came from multiplex PCR with 32 forward V and 13 reverse J primers. Via MiXCR, TCRdb re-called the multiplex PCR reads, giving one row per CDR3 protein. Here the sample spans about 4,300 distinct CDR3 sequences, roughly 21% being singletons. Sequenced sample: lung tumor tissue. The receptors were gathered from a man aged 65-85 years with non-small cell lung cancer.

This clonotype was seen a handful of times. This chain's CDR3 is CATTGTVNTEAFF. The CDR3 DNA reads as TGTGCCACTACCGGGACAGTGAACACTGAAGCTTTCTTT. The chain recombines TRBV10-3 with TRBJ1-1; TRBD1 agrees at 7 bases. The germline V gene encodes CDR1 ENHRY and CDR2 SYGVKD. There are 13 residues in the CDR3. Trimming cost V 10 bases and J 0 bases; bases outside gene matches: 5.

This clonotype ranks as medium-sized. The chain links TRBV6-1 to TRBJ1-2, with D unclear. From germline, CDR1 is MNHNS and CDR2 SASEGT. V was trimmed by 1 base and J by 1 base, leaving 10 bases between them. This CDR3 is 15 amino acids long. This CDR3 is CASSEGQAINYGYTF. DNA of the CDR3: TGTGCCAGCAGTGAAGGCCAGGCGATTAACTATGGCTACACCTTC.

Within the sample, this clonotype is medium-sized. The rearrangement joins TRBV7-9 to TRBJ2-3; TRBD2 matches at 8 bases. This CDR3 is built from 15 residues. CDR1 is SEHNR and CDR2 is FQNEAQ in the germline V gene (reference sequence). J lost 5 bases, V lost 1 base, and 5 bases had no gene match. Written as DNA, the CDR3 is TGTGCCAGCAGCTTAGACGGGGGGGGCGGAGATACGCAGTATTTT. Translation gives CASSLDGGGGDTQYF.

This clonotype was observed a few times. V is TRBV16 and J is TRBJ1-2, with 7 bases identical to TRBD1. Trimming cost V 6 bases and J 4 bases; bases outside gene matches: 5. The CDR3 sequence is 13 residues long. Germline V gene data show CDR1 as KGHSY and CDR2 as FQNENV. The CDR3 coding sequence is TGTGCCAGCAGTTACGACAGGGCCTATGGCTACACCTTC. This gives the protein CASSYDRAYGYTF.

A note on this clonotype: One end of the junction does not line up with germline, which may come from a read error. The rearrangement uses TRBV7-9 and TRBJ1-6; the D gene is possibly TRBD1 (6 bases). Germline V gives CDR1 SEHNR, CDR2 FQNEAQ (reference sequence). The CDR3 totals 14 residues. The CDR3 sequence: CASILKQGYSPLHF. The CDR3 DNA is TGTGCCAGCATCTTAAAACAGGGTTATTCACCCCTCCACTTT. The complete variable domain, with remaining parts taken from reference TRBV7-9 and TRBJ1-6, reads DTGVSQNPRHKITKRGQNVTFRCDPISEHNRLYWYRQTLGQGPEFLTYFQNEAQLEKSRLLSDRFSAERPKGSFSTLEIQRTEQGDSAMYLCASILKQGYSPLHFGNGTRLTVT.

This clonotype was picked up a small number of times. V is TRBV6-5 and J is TRBJ1-1; D unresolved. The CDR3 length is 15 residues. V lost 2 bases and J lost 0, with 10 bases in between. Germline V gives CDR1 MNHEY, CDR2 SVGAGI. In DNA form, the CDR3 reads TGTGCCAGCAGTTACGAGTCCGGGTTGAACACTGAAGCTTTCTTT. Its protein is CASSYESGLNTEAFF.

Within the sample, this clonotype is large (0.1 to 1%). The chain joins TRBV4-1 to TRBJ1-1, with D uncertain. This CDR3 is built from 14 residues. The ends were cut back, 0 bases at V and 6 bases at J, with 11 bases in the middle. Germline lookup yields CDR1 MGHRA and CDR2 YSYEKL. CDR3 in DNA: TGCGCCAGCAGCCAAGAAACAGACGGGGCTGAAGCTTTCTTT. It translates to CASSQETDGAEAFF.

Relative to its sample, this clonotype is medium-sized. This chain connects TRBV6-1 to TRBJ2-7; the D call may be TRBD1 or TRBD2 (5 bases each). The V gene lost 6 bases and the J gene lost 7 bases, with 13 bases spanning the gap. The length of the CDR3 is 12 residues. CDR1 is MNHNS, CDR2 SASEGT, per germline. In nucleotides, the CDR3 is TGTGCCAGCAGCCATAGGGGAGTAGAGCAGTACTTC. Protein product: CASSHRGVEQYF.

Comments on this clonotype: A much more abundant neighbour one base away suggests this may be a read error. The gene calls are TRBV6-1 and TRBJ2-2; D may be TRBD2 (6 bases). Germline assignment: CDR1 MNHNS and CDR2 SASEGT. The CDR3 length is 17 residues. The CDR3 protein is CASIQAGVSRNTGGLFF. CDR3 nucleotides: TGTGCCAGCATCCAAGCCGGGGTCAGTAGAAACACCGGGGGGCTGTTTTTT.

This clonotype is categorized as medium-sized. This chain connects TRBV19 to TRBJ1-5; D uncertain. Germline loops: CDR1 LNHDA, CDR2 SQIVND (reference sequence). V lost 6 bases, J lost 2 bases, and 14 bases lay in between. The CDR3 consists of 15 residues. The CDR3 DNA reads TGTGCCAGTAGGCCGGCGGCAGGAGGCAATCAGCCCCAGCATTTT. Translation: CASRPAAGGNQPQHF.

The chain recombines TRBV12-3 or TRBV12-4 with TRBJ2-2; 9 positions agree with TRBD1. The CDR3 runs 15 residues. J lost 6 bases, V lost 7 bases, and 9 bases had no gene match. The CDR3 reads CASTATGGFSGELFF. The CDR3 DNA reads TGTGCCAGCACCGCGACAGGGGGTTTTTCCGGGGAGCTGTTTTTT.

This clonotype counts as medium-sized (0.01 to 0.1%). This sequence joins TRBV19 and TRBJ1-2, with a weak D call TRBD1 (5 bases). The CDR3 spans 15 residues. Trimming removed 3 bases from V and 7 bases from J, with 18 bases in between. CDR1 is LNHDA and CDR2 is SQIVND in the germline V gene (reference sequence). CDR3 coding DNA: TGTGCCAGTAGTATCGAGACAGCCTCAGCGGTTGGCTACACCTTC. It encodes CASSIETASAVGYTF.

This clonotype was seen only a few times. This sequence joins TRBV7-8 and TRBJ2-5; 7 bases map to TRBD1. The V and J ends lost 5 bases and 5 bases, in that order; junction bases with no gene match: 11. The CDR3 loop spans 15 amino acids. From germline, CDR1 is SGHVS and CDR2 FQNEAQ. CDR3 DNA: TGTGCCAGCAGCACAACTGCGACAGGGTGGGAGACCCAGTACTTC. It codes for CASSTTATGWETQYF.

Turning to this clonotype: This is likely a read error, given that the CDR3 carries no conserved phenylalanine or tryptophan at its end. The chain has TRBV9 and TRBJ2-3; 12 bases line up with TRBD2. Germline values: CDR1 SGDLS, CDR2 YYNGEE. This CDR3 region has 16 residues. The J segment lost 2 bases and the V segment lost 0 bases, leaving 1 base of the junction unmatched. The CDR3 coding sequence is TGTGCCAGCAGCGTAGGGACTAGCGGGGTCACAGATACGCAGTATTCT. Translating it yields CASSVGTSGVTDTQYS.

In its sample, this clonotype is medium-sized (0.01 to 0.1%). The rearrangement links TRBV5-5 to TRBJ1-4; D unclear. The V end lost 0 bases, the J end lost 4 bases, and 7 bases lay between the germline ends. The CDR3 runs 14 residues. Germline CDR1 is SGHKS and CDR2 is YYEKEE (reference sequence). The CDR3 DNA follows: TGTGCCAGCAGCTTGGTCAGCGGTAATGAAAAACTGTTTTTT. As protein: CASSLVSGNEKLFF.

This clonotype qualifies as medium-sized (0.01 to 0.1%). The chain uses TRBV30 and TRBJ1-1, with 10 bases lining up with TRBD1. The CDR3 sequence is 17 residues long. Looked up from germline, CDR1 is GTSNPN and CDR2 is SVGIG (reference sequence). The J segment lost 4 bases and the V segment lost 0 bases, leaving 11 bases of the junction unmatched. CDR3 loop: CAWSVFGTGVWGTEAFF. CDR3 DNA sequence: TGTGCCTGGAGTGTTTTTGGGACAGGGGTCTGGGGCACTGAAGCTTTCTTT.

This clonotype is classed as medium-sized. The rearrangement links TRBV20-1 to TRBJ2-1; 11 bases are a match to TRBD2. The CDR3 has 14 amino acids. The V segment lost 8 bases and the J segment 3 bases; nucleotides outside the gene matches: 6. Germline CDR1 DFQATT, CDR2 SNEGSKA (reference sequence). The chain's CDR3 is CSTVGTSGYNEQFF. CDR3 in DNA: TGCAGTACCGTCGGGACTAGCGGCTACAATGAGCAGTTCTTC.

A note on this clonotype: Given a much more abundant clone one base away, this may be a read error. The CDR3 loop is CASSLARQGVYGYTF. The CDR3, as DNA: TGCGCCAGCAGCTTGGCTAGACAGGGGGTATATGGCTACACCTTC. This chain connects TRBV5-1 to TRBJ1-2, with 9 bases fitting TRBD1. The CDR3 contains 15 residues. CDR1 and CDR2 from the germline V gene are SGHRS and YFSETQ. Unmatched junction bases numbered 5, after V lost 0 bases and J lost 5 bases.

By proportion, this clonotype is medium-sized. This chain connects TRBV12-3 or TRBV12-4 to TRBJ1-2; TRBD1 is a possible D gene (5 bases). The CDR3 consists of 13 residues. V lost 1 base and J 7 bases, leaving 10 bases between the germline ends. This chain's CDR3 is CASSLGGGIGYTF. The CDR3 coding sequence is TGTGCCAGCAGTTTAGGTGGGGGTATTGGCTACACCTTC.

This clonotype is termed medium-sized. V is TRBV20-1 and J is TRBJ1-4; D is uncertain. The CDR3 is 12 residues long. V gave up 6 bases and J gave up 5 bases, with 10 bases separating them. Germline CDR1 is DFQATT and CDR2 is SNEGSKA (reference sequence). This CDR3 is CSASRENEKLFF. For the CDR3, the DNA is TGCAGTGCCAGCCGGGAGAATGAAAAACTGTTTTTT.

The rearrangement joins TRBV18 to TRBJ1-1; possible D gene TRBD1, 6 bases. Per germline, CDR1 KGHSH and CDR2 LQKENI. This CDR3 region has 15 residues. The ends were cut back, 6 bases at V and 1 base at J, with 15 bases in the middle. The DNA for the CDR3 is TGTGCCAGCTCCCAAGCGACAGGCCAGAACACTGAAGCTTTCTTT. It translates to CASSQATGQNTEAFF.

This clonotype is medium-sized. This chain uses TRBV27 with TRBJ2-7; D is unresolved. The CDR3 is 11 residues long. The germline V gene encodes CDR1 MNHEY and CDR2 SMNVEV (reference sequence). Between the trimmed V and J ends, which lost 6 bases and 3 bases, there was a span of 6 bases. In DNA, the CDR3 is TGTGCCAGCAGCGACGGCTACGAGCAGTACTTC. Its translation is CASSDGYEQYF.

The chain has TRBV2 and TRBJ1-2; no firm D call. Trimming took 9 bases from V and 4 from J, leaving 12 bases between them. The CDR3 is 12 amino acids. Germline loops: CDR1 SNHLY, CDR2 FYNNEI. Here the CDR3 DNA reads TGTGCCAGACTCCCACTCGGCTATGGCTACACCTTC. As protein: CARLPLGYGYTF.